This TCR beta chain stems from a study of T cell responses to AZD1222 COVID-19 vaccine. Second doses that came at about 4 or about 12 weeks were put together. Germline V lookup: CDR1 SGHNT, CDR2 YENEEA. Unmatched junction bases numbered 3, after V lost 5 bases and J lost 3 bases. The CDR3 extends over 13 amino acids. This table comes from immunoSEQ multiplex PCR, and its TCRdb copy is limited to in-frame clones, with some not included. The top ten hold around 7% of the sample, which has some 86,000 clones, almost 90% seen once. Study outcomes and limitations: Among the donors, most were white British and more were female, and clonal diversity was possibly underestimated. Only a handful of AZD1222 recipients, roughly six in all, had baseline seropositivity.

As for this clone: The antigen remains undetermined.

The sample here was peripheral blood, taken 28 days after the second AZD1222 dose. This sequence originates from an adult who received the AZD1222 COVID-19 vaccine. The chain links TRBV11-3 to TRBJ2-7; 8 nucleotides agree with TRBD2. The CDR3 is CASSLSGSYEQYF. In DNA, the CDR3 is TGTGCCAGCAGCCTCAGCGGGAGCTACGAGCAGTACTTC.